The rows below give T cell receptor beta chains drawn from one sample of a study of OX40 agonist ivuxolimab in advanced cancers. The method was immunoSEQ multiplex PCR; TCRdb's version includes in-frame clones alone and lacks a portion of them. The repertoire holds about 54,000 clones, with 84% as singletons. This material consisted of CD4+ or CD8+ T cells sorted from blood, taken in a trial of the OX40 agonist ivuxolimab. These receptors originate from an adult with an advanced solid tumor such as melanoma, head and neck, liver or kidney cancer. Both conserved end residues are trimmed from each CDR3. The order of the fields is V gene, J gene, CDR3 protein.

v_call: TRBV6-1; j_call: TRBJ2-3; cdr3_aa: ASSGAAGSPTDTQY
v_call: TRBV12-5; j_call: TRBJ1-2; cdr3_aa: ASGLAGKSNYGYT
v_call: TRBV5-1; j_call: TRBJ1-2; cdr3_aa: ASSLGPSEVGVGYGYT
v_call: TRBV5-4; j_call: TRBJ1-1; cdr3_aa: ASSPMGQGAAEAF
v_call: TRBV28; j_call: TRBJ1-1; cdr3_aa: ASNPRTGVTEAF
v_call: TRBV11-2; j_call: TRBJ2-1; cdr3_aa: ASRQGNAYNEQF
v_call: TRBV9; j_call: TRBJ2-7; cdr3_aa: ASSVGTSGVNSYEQY
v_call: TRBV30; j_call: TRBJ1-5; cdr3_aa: AWSAGYGQPQH
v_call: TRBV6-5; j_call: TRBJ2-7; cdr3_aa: ASSILGGRNDEQY
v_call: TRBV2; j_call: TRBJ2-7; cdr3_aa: ASIEGSYSYEQY
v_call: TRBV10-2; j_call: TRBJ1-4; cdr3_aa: ASSSGMDGEKLF
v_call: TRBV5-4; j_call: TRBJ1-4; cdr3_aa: ASSLALGGAGEKLF
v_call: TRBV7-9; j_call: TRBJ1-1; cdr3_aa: ASSYGGGEAF
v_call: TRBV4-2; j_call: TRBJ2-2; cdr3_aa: ASRDRGAGELF
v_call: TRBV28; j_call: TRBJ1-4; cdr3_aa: ASSGTGTLKKLF
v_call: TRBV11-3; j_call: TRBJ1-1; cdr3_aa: ASSPSGEGDTEAF
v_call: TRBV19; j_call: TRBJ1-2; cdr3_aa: ASRIFPGQDYGYT
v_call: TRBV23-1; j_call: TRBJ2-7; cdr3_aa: ASSPDRDRDYEQY
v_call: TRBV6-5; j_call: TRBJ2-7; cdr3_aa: ASSRPGQPYEQY
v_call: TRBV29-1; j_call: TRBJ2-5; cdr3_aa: SAIRTGTETQY
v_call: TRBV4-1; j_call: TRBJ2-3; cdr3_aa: ASSQVGTSTDTQY
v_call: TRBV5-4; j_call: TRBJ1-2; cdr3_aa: ASSFWVAGRGYT
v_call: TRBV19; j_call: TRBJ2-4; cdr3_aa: ASSMVLSIQY
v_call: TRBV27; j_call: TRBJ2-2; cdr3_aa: ASSFRTGGDGELF
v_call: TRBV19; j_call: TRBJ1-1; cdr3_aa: ASIGDTYTEAF
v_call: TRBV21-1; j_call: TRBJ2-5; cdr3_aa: ASFPTGHRGGLGLKETQY
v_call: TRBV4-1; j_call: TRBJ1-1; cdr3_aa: ASSHLDRDTEAF
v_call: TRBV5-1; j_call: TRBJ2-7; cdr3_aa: ASSLTLGTEQY
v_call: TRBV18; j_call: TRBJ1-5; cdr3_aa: ASSPVSNQPQH
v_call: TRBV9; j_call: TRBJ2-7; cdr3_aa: ASSLRDRGGEQY
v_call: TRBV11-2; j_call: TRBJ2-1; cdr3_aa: ASSFGLAGGSNEQF
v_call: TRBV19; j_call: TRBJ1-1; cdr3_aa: ASWTGGLEWTEAF
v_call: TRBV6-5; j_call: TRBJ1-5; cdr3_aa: ASSYGGVGNQPQH
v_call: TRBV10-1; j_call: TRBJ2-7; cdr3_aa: ASRLPEGRQDEQY
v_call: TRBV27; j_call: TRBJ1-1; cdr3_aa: ASRTGTENTEAF
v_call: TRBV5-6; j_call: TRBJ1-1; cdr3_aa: ASSRGDGALNTEAF
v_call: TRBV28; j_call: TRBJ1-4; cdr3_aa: ASRMNPGQSNEKLF
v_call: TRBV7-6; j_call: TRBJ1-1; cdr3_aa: ASSLGSRMNTEAF
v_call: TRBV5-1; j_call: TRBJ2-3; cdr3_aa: ASSLMIGTGGTDTQY
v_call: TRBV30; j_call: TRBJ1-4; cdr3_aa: AWSVRGSNEKLF